A single T cell receptor (beta chain) is shown here with its context. No cognate antigen has been identified for it. No base-level quality is on record; no much larger clone is a single base apart. The library was generated by the immunoSEQ multiplex PCR assay. For the multiplex PCR, a mixture combining 60 forward primers for TCR Vbeta segments and 13 reverse primers for TCR Jbeta segments was used. The CDR3 region of rearranged TCR beta genes was amplified from genomic DNA by a multiplex PCR assay. Amplified TCR beta libraries were sequenced as 87-base-pair reads on the Illumina HiSeq System. The authors processed their data as follows. A later analysis counted tens of millions of unique TCR beta chains across the 700 or so repertoires, and roughly 11 million of these chains were shared by at least two donors. Raw reads were error-corrected and collapsed into unique sequences with a nearest-neighbor algorithm that merged closely related sequences to remove PCR and sequencing errors. V, D and J gene segments were assigned by aligning CDR3 sequences to IMGT reference sequences. For a sequence to be retained, a match of at least six nucleotides was required to both a V gene segment and a J gene segment. A rearrangement was called productive if the CDR3 had no stop codons and remained in frame with V and J, and every other rearrangement was called non-productive. Following IMGT convention, CDR3 was defined as the stretch from the second conserved V-encoded cysteine up to the conserved J-encoded phenylalanine. The earlier analysis of fewer than 700 of the donors excluded sequences that lacked an unambiguous match to a single V gene segment. An earlier analysis of approximately 590 of the donors classified V segments as functional when productive rearrangements were above 56.7% and as segregating when the standard deviation between donors was above 5%. To diagnose cytomegalovirus status from the catalog of TCR beta chain sequences, a statistical classification framework was built. A later analysis assigned V and J genes by comparing TCR nucleotide sequences with IMGT/GENE-DB human TR gene sequences. The TCRdist pipeline was used in a later analysis to assign CDR3 sequences and most-parsimonious VDJ recombination scenarios. A later analysis defined each TCR beta chain by its CDR3 amino acid sequence plus V-gene family, and excluded reads lacking a unique V-gene family. As a way to deal with suspected cross-contamination and a sequencing artifact, a later analysis dropped roughly 620 nucleotide sequences that were highly shared and had low generation probability. In a later analysis, a clonal expansion index for each public chain was calculated from normalized within-repertoire ranks of inferred template counts. Generation probabilities in a later analysis came from a VDJ recombination model fitted to out-of-frame rearrangements, and those results were checked against IGoR. A later analysis scored TCR-TCR, TCR-HLA and TCR-CMV co-occurrence with hypergeometric tests, applying a repertoire-size bias correction to TCR pairs. False discovery rates were estimated in a later analysis by permuting HLA or CMV assignments 20 times. In a later analysis, co-occurring TCRs were grouped using DBSCAN, with TCRdist sequence similarity added in when clustering inside HLA-allele-positive subsets. For co-occurrence clustering, repertoires with fewer than 30,000 or more than 120,000 public chains were excluded, along with roughly five repertoires with anomalous nucleotide sharing. Imported from immuneACCESS, the table was reduced by TCRdb to in-frame sequences with V and J called. These copies leave out some clones; in studies compared against another copy, an unresolved V gene accounts for under half, and the cause of the remainder is not known. V and J calls and clone size are as listed in that table; D and trimming were resolved from the DNA. This sample holds 150,000 to 200,000 clones; approximately 82% were observed only once. The ten largest clones represent about 6.8% of the sample.

In total, about 650 healthy bone marrow donors made up the cohort. All cohort members were sampled while nominally healthy, although unrecorded immune exposures were likely present. The donor tested CMV seropositive and was one of the 289 seropositive cohort members. Every donor gave a peripheral blood sample, and the peripheral blood mononuclear cells from that sample were used for TCR beta sequencing. Genomic DNA was extracted from the blood cell samples with the Qiagen DNeasy Blood Extraction Kit. This sample is drawn from a study of cytomegalovirus exposure and HLA in healthy donors (dated 2017 in TCRdb). For context, the study as a whole: In an earlier analysis of 450 to 750 of the donors, less than 350 Gb of sequence data and about 110 million unique TCR beta sequences from about 190 million T cells were reported. An early release that covered fewer than 800 HLA-typed donors contained approximately 300 gigabases of sequencing data and about 93 million unique TCR sequences. The genetic ancestry cluster associated with self-reported Caucasian donors included 81% of the roughly 400 genotyped donors. The study was designed to test whether signatures of past pathogen exposure could be identified by cataloging public T cell receptors. The study used immunosequencing to profile the T cell repertoires of several hundred subjects and linked those repertoires to cytomegalovirus serostatus. In addition to the first cohort of approximately 670 subjects, a separate validation cohort of 130 or so different subjects was used. To predict cytomegalovirus infection status, the study combined high-throughput TCR immunosequencing, statistical association of individual TCRs with disease status, and machine learning. To study patterns of TCR occurrence, a later analysis re-analyzed previously published TCR beta repertoires from under 750 donors and added high-resolution HLA genotyping. In the later analysis, no new phenotypic data were used to find candidate immune exposures; instead, reliance was placed on TCR beta sequences and their occurrence across donors. An earlier analysis of approximately 640 of the donors applied high-throughput TCR beta sequencing to assess whether each TCR beta V gene segment acted as functional or pseudogenic. Alongside the repertoire data, information on donor age, sex, ethnicity and CMV serostatus was compiled. A later genetic analysis took genome-wide SNP genotypes for about 65% of the 666 donors and used that subset as a discovery cohort. Every repertoire in the discovery cohort had been generated on one and the same sequencing platform. HLA typing covered class I and class II loci at four-digit resolution. Typing coverage differed by locus: A, B, C, DRB1 and DQB1 were typed in roughly 620-630 donors, DQA1 in approximately 520, DPA1 in 600 to 610, and DPB1 in 450 to 490. Roughly five DR-DQ haplotypes were handled as single units for association and clustering, since linkage in the cohort was strong. Among about 400 genotyped donors of the cohort, an average of approximately 240,000 unique TCR beta nucleotide sequences was sequenced per donor, of which about 18% were non-productive. Results and caveats for the whole study, not just this receptor: A further reported finding was that TCR beta sequences accurately predicted the HLA-A and HLA-B alleles for most subjects in the first cohort. This cohort had only TCR beta chains sequenced, and the lack of alpha or paired-chain data limited which features could be detected. V-gene and J-gene trimming of TCR beta chains was associated with a missense DCLRE1C variant in a later genetic analysis, and the association was replicated in an independent cohort. Specific HLA alleles were associated with 16,951 TCR beta sequences at a false discovery rate of 0.05 in a later analysis. In a later analysis, TCR association rates were found to vary across HLA loci, with the most associated TCRs seen for DRB1 alleles and the fewest for HLA-C alleles. A cluster of highly shared sequence variants was judged likely to represent a technical artifact of the sequencing pipeline. Because counts were too low, about 17 rarely observed V segments, including chromosome 9 orphons, were excluded from the earlier analysis of 587 of the donors. The study gave a list of about 170 TCR beta chains associated with cytomegalovirus. The classifier was reported to diagnose cytomegalovirus status with high specificity and sensitivity in both the original and validation cohorts. A few of the identified cytomegalovirus-associated TCR beta chains were confirmed in vitro to be specific for cytomegalovirus antigens. When HLA alleles, especially DR and DQ, strongly co-occurred, attributing TCR associations to individual alleles was difficult. The authors suggested that the approach could potentially be generalized to other disease states and immunological phenotypes. Immune exposure information for the cohort was limited to CMV serostatus. Correlated functional status among segregating V segments might be attributable to linkage disequilibrium, but an unknown experimental factor could not be ruled out. A later genetic analysis reported fewer N-insertions in productive TCRs among donors in an Asian-associated ancestry cluster than the approximately 700-donor mean. Sequencing depth was assumed to be roughly uniform across donors in the presence/absence analyses, though that assumption may not hold. Most CMV-associated TCR beta chains appeared to be HLA-restricted in a later analysis, and the HLA associations seemed to be driven largely by CMV exposure. In a later analysis, HLA-associated TCR beta chains showed more clonal expansion and lower generation probabilities than non-associated chains that were equally common. In a later analysis, several top co-occurrence clusters were reported to appear linked to parvovirus B19, influenza, CMV and Epstein-Barr virus. An earlier analysis of approximately 570 of the donors showed that most TCR beta V segments appeared in productive rearrangements either about 90% or about 30% of the time, which broadly matched IMGT annotations. HLA typing was unavailable for some donors at each locus, so association tests used only the typed subset. While some public TCRs were present in many individuals, most TCR sequences turned up only very rarely across donors.

The sequence was obtained from a man in his forties or fifties in good health and CMV-seropositive. Sample: PBMCs.

The sequenced DNA: TGTGCCAGCCACCTCGGGCAGGGTAGGACTGAAGCTTTCTTT. Its translation reads: CASHLGQGRTEAFF. The chain uses TRBV2 and TRBJ1-1; TRBD1 is a weak D gene call, 5 bases matching. CDR1 and CDR2 were assigned from the germline V gene as SNHLY and FYNNEI. V is reduced by 8 bases and J by 5 bases, leaving a spacing of 18 bases between them. From the cysteine through the phenylalanine, the CDR3 covers 14 amino acids. Here the CDR3 DNA is all that survives: 42 bases in frame from base 1.